These T cell receptor beta chains were read from a single sample in a study of glioma-infiltrating T cells. Each CDR3 protein gets one entry after TCRdb re-called the multiplex PCR reads with MiXCR. The sample holds about 410,000 distinct CDR3 sequences, roughly two fifths seen once. Sequences were obtained from glioma tissue, nonneoplastic brain tissue, or PBMCs (not recorded which). Receptor source: a human donor with low-grade glioma or glioblastoma, undergoing nonglioma brain surgery, or in good health (not recorded which). Both conserved end residues are part of each CDR3. A D gene is named only where the DNA matches it firmly. Some rows have no size entry. The others give once, few or many, or a class for an expanded clone.

V: TRBV28
J: TRBJ2-1
size: -
D: -
CDR3: CASSSRRDMHEGPQSF
DNA: TGTGCCAGCAGTTCCCGCCGGGACATGCACGAAGGGCCTCAGTCCTTC

V: TRBV25-1
J: TRBJ2-5
size: -
D: -
CDR3: CASSSPQGTYQEMAQYF
DNA: TGTGCCAGCAGTTCCCCTCAGGGGACATACCAAGAGATGGCCCAGTACTTC

V: TRBV15
J: TRBJ2-4
size: -
D: -
CDR3: CATSGVELAENIQYF
DNA: TGTGCCACCAGCGGAGTGGAGCTAGCCGAAAACATTCAGTACTTC

V: TRBV20-1
J: TRBJ2-3
size: -
D: -
CDR3: CSARDQHTTDTQYF
DNA: TGCAGTGCTAGAGATCAACATACTACAGATACGCAGTATTTT

V: TRBV2
J: TRBJ2-3
size: few
D: TRBD1
CDR3: CASSGQGWDTQYF
DNA: TGTGCCAGCAGTGGACAGGGTTGGGATACGCAGTATTTT

V: TRBV6-1
J: TRBJ1-1
size: -
D: -
CDR3: CASRPTNQGEVAYF
DNA: TGTGCCAGCAGGCCCACCAATCAAGGGGAGGTAGCTTACTTT

V: TRBV7-6
J: TRBJ2-5
size: -
D: -
CDR3: CASSSRAPETQYF
DNA: TGTGCCAGCAGCTCCAGGGCTCCAGAGACCCAGTACTTC

V: TRBV2
J: TRBJ2-7
size: once
D: TRBD1
CDR3: CAWGTEWFEQYF
DNA: TGTGCCTGGGGGACAGAGTGGTTCGAGCAGTACTTC

V: TRBV4-3
J: TRBJ1-4
size: few
D: -
CDR3: CASSQDVGHNEKLFF
DNA: TGCGCCAGCAGCCAAGATGTGGGCCATAATGAAAAACTGTTTTTT

V: TRBV4-3
J: TRBJ2-7
size: few
D: TRBD2
CDR3: CASSTSWDYIYEQYF
DNA: TGCGCCAGCAGTACATCCTGGGACTACATCTACGAGCAGTACTTC

V: TRBV6-2/TRBV6-3
J: TRBJ2-1
size: many
D: TRBD2
CDR3: CASSRGLAGVDEQFF
DNA: TGTGCCAGCAGTCGCGGACTAGCGGGAGTCGATGAGCAGTTCTTC

V: TRBV27
J: TRBJ2-3
size: -
D: -
CDR3: CASSFLFQGSISTDTQYF
DNA: TGTGCCAGCAGTTTCCTTTTTCAGGGGTCCATTAGCACAGATACGCAGTATTTT

V: TRBV7-2
J: TRBJ2-1
size: few
D: TRBD2
CDR3: CASSSLAGAGTEQFF
DNA: TGTGCCAGCAGCTCTTTAGCGGGAGCAGGCACTGAGCAGTTCTTC

V: TRBV27
J: TRBJ1-5
size: many
D: -
CDR3: CASSPQGSYNQPQHF
DNA: TGTGCCAGCTCACCTCAGGGGAGTTACAATCAGCCCCAGCATTTT

V: TRBV6-1
J: TRBJ2-5
size: few
D: -
CDR3: CASSQGWDQETQYF
DNA: TGTGCCAGCAGTCAGGGATGGGACCAAGAGACCCAGTACTTC

V: TRBV5-4
J: TRBJ1-1
size: few
D: -
CDR3: CAGSYGLTEAFF
DNA: TGTGCCGGTTCCTACGGGTTGACTGAAGCTTTCTTT

V: TRBV19
J: TRBJ2-7
size: -
D: TRBD1
CDR3: CASSIGDRGLDEQYF
DNA: TGTGCCAGTAGTATAGGGGACAGGGGTCTGGACGAGCAGTATTTC

V: TRBV6-1
J: TRBJ2-3
size: -
D: TRBD2
CDR3: CASSQTSGRFSTDTQYF
DNA: TGTGCCAGCAGCCAGACTAGCGGGAGGTTCTCCACAGATACGCAGTATTTT

V: TRBV24-1
J: TRBJ2-1
size: many
D: TRBD2
CDR3: CATSDRRTSAFYNEQFF
DNA: TGTGCCACCAGTGATCGACGGACTAGCGCATTCTACAATGAGCAGTTCTTC

V: TRBV28
J: TRBJ2-7
size: -
D: -
CDR3: CASSEGGLGQYF
DNA: TGTGCCAGCAGTGAAGGTGGGTTGGGGCAGTACTTC

V: TRBV6-5
J: TRBJ2-7
size: -
D: TRBD2
CDR3: CASSKPGLAGGDVYEQYF
DNA: TGTGCCAGCAGTAAACCGGGACTAGCGGGAGGAGACGTCTACGAGCAGTACTTC

V: TRBV6-1
J: TRBJ1-2
size: few
D: -
CDR3: CASSGTGRGGYTF
DNA: TGTGCCAGCAGTGGAACAGGGAGAGGTGGCTACACCTTC

V: TRBV11-2
J: TRBJ2-7
size: -
D: -
CDR3: CASSLMRGGSYEQYF
DNA: TGTGCCAGCAGCTTAATGAGGGGAGGCTCCTACGAGCAGTACTTC

V: TRBV24-1
J: TRBJ2-3
size: -
D: -
CDR3: CATSDLFTDMQYF
DNA: TGTGCCACCAGTGATTTATTCACAGATATGCAGTATTTT

V: TRBV27
J: TRBJ2-1
size: many
D: -
CDR3: CASSLIGALVYNEQFF
DNA: TGTGCCAGCAGTTTAATCGGGGCGCTGGTCTACAATGAGCAGTTCTTC

V: TRBV20-1
J: TRBJ2-1
size: few
D: TRBD2
CDR3: CSATGGRSGNEQFF
DNA: TGCAGTGCCACAGGCGGGAGATCTGGTAATGAGCAGTTCTTC

V: TRBV4-1
J: TRBJ2-7
size: few
D: TRBD1
CDR3: CASSHFARDRSYEQYF
DNA: TGCGCCAGCAGCCACTTTGCCCGGGACAGATCCTACGAGCAGTACTTC

V: TRBV20-1
J: TRBJ2-1
size: -
D: -
CDR3: CSARDAGTPVNEQFF
DNA: TGCAGTGCTAGAGATGCCGGGACTCCCGTCAATGAGCAGTTCTTC

V: TRBV10-3
J: TRBJ2-7
size: -
D: TRBD2
CDR3: CAISETTGGRSYEQYF
DNA: TGTGCCATCAGTGAGACTACGGGGGGACGCTCCTACGAGCAGTACTTC

V: TRBV6-2/TRBV6-3
J: TRBJ2-7
size: -
D: TRBD2
CDR3: CSSRTHSGGDEQYF
DNA: TGTTCCAGCAGGACTCACAGCGGGGGAGACGAGCAGTACTTC

V: TRBV28
J: TRBJ2-5
size: -
D: TRBD2
CDR3: CASPSWASGSKETQYF
DNA: TGTGCCAGCCCCTCGTGGGCTAGCGGGAGTAAAGAGACCCAGTACTTC

V: TRBV18
J: TRBJ1-1
size: few
D: -
CDR3: CASSPGRETSVNTEAFF
DNA: TGTGCCAGCTCACCAGGAAGGGAAACAAGTGTGAACACTGAAGCTTTCTTT

V: TRBV5-1
J: TRBJ2-7
size: -
D: TRBD1
CDR3: CASSPDRGDYEQYF
DNA: TGCGCCAGCAGCCCGGACAGGGGCGACTACGAGCAGTACTTC

V: TRBV20-1
J: TRBJ1-1
size: -
D: -
CDR3: CSARDGRSGTEAFF
DNA: TGCAGTGCTAGAGATGGGAGGAGCGGCACTGAAGCTTTCTTT

V: TRBV7-8
J: TRBJ1-4
size: -
D: -
CDR3: CASSYGQFNEKLFF
DNA: TGTGCCAGCAGCTACGGACAGTTTAATGAAAAACTGTTTTTT

V: TRBV15
J: TRBJ2-7
size: -
D: -
CDR3: CATSRDTSPREEQYF
DNA: TGTGCCACCAGCAGAGATACTAGCCCCAGGGAGGAGCAGTACTTC

V: TRBV20-1
J: TRBJ2-7
size: -
D: TRBD2
CDR3: CSARSGAGLYEQYF
DNA: TGCAGTGCTAGAAGCGGGGCAGGCCTCTACGAGCAGTACTTC

V: TRBV7-2
J: TRBJ2-7
size: many
D: TRBD1
CDR3: CASSFLGQGREQYF
DNA: TGTGCCAGCAGCTTCCTGGGACAGGGGCGAGAGCAGTACTTC

V: TRBV27
J: TRBJ1-2
size: many
D: -
CDR3: CASSFPQGGLTF
DNA: TGTGCCAGCAGTTTTCCACAAGGGGGGCTCACCTTC

V: TRBV10-3
J: TRBJ1-1
size: -
D: -
CDR3: CAIRRGLNTEAFF
DNA: TGTGCCATCAGAAGAGGACTGAACACTGAAGCTTTCTTT

V: TRBV20-1
J: TRBJ2-1
size: -
D: -
CDR3: CSAHRFRGDEQFF
DNA: TGCAGTGCTCACCGTTTTCGTGGGGATGAGCAGTTCTTC

V: TRBV5-1
J: TRBJ1-2
size: -
D: -
CDR3: CASSLAAVNYGYTF
DNA: TGCGCCAGCAGCTTGGCGGCAGTTAACTATGGCTACACCTTC

V: TRBV28
J: TRBJ1-1
size: few
D: -
CDR3: CAIGQQAFF
DNA: TGTGCCATCGGACAGCAAGCTTTCTTT

V: TRBV18
J: TRBJ2-3
size: -
D: -
CDR3: CASSPGTAITDTQYF
DNA: TGTGCCAGCTCCCCGGGGACCGCCATAACAGATACGCAGTATTTT

V: TRBV20-1
J: TRBJ2-3
size: few
D: -
CDR3: CSARDWGDPNTDTQYF
DNA: TGCAGTGCTAGAGATTGGGGGGACCCGAACACAGATACGCAGTATTTT

V: TRBV20-1
J: TRBJ2-7
size: few
D: TRBD1
CDR3: CSATSPDRAYEQYF
DNA: TGCAGTGCTACTTCCCCGGACAGGGCCTACGAGCAGTACTTC

V: TRBV25-1
J: TRBJ2-7
size: -
D: TRBD1
CDR3: CASSEGWGQGAHEQYF
DNA: TGTGCCAGCAGTGAAGGTTGGGGGCAGGGGGCCCACGAGCAGTACTTC

V: TRBV20-1
J: TRBJ2-3
size: -
D: TRBD2
CDR3: CSYKREAFTDTQYF
DNA: TGCAGTTATAAGCGGGAGGCCTTCACAGATACGCAGTATTTT

V: TRBV24-1
J: TRBJ2-5
size: -
D: TRBD2
CDR3: CATSTSGTQETQYF
DNA: TGTGCCACTTCGACTAGCGGGACCCAAGAGACCCAGTACTTC